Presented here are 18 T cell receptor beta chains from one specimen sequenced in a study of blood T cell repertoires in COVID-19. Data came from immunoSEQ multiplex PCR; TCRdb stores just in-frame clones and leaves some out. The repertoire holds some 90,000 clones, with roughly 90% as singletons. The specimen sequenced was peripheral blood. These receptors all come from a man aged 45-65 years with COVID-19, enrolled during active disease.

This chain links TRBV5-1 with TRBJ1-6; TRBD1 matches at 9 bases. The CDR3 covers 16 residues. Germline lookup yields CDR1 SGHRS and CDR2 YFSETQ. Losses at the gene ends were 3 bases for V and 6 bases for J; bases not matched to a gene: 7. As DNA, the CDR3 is TGCGCCAGCAGCTCTCCAGGACAGGGGATTAATTCACCCCTCCACTTT. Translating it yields CASSSPGQGINSPLHF.

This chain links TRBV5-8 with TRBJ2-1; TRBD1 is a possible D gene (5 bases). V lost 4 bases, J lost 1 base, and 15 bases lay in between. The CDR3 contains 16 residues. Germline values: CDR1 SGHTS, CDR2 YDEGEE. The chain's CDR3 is CASSQGRHQSYNEQFF. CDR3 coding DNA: TGTGCCAGCAGCCAGGGCCGGCATCAGTCCTACAATGAGCAGTTCTTC.

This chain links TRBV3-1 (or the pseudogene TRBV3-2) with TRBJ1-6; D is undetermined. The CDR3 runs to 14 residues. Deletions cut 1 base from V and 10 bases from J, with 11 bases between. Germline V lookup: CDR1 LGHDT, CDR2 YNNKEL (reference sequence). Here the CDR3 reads CASSQVLGQSPLHF. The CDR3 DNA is TGTGCCAGCAGCCAAGTCTTGGGCCAATCACCCCTCCACTTT.

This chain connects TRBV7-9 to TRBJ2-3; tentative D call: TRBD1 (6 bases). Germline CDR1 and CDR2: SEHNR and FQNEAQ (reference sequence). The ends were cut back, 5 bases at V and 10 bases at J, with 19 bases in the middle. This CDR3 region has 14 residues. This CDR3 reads CASSARTAPLAQYF. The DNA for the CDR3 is TGTGCCAGCAGCGCCCGGACAGCCCCGTTGGCGCAGTATTTT.

CDR3 DNA: TGTGCCAGCACACGGACAGGCAATGAAAAACTGTTTTTT. Translated, it gives CASTRTGNEKLFF. This chain uses TRBV2 with TRBJ1-4; 7 nucleotides line up with TRBD1. V lost 7 bases and J lost 5; bases outside the gene matches: 4. Germline V CDR1 and CDR2: SNHLY, FYNNEI. The CDR3 consists of 13 residues.

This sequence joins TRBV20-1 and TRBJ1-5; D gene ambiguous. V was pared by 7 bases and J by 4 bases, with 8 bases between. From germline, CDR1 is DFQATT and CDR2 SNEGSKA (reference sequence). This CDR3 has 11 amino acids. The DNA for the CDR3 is TGCAGTGTTGGGCAGAATCAGCCCCAGCATTTT. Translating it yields CSVGQNQPQHF.

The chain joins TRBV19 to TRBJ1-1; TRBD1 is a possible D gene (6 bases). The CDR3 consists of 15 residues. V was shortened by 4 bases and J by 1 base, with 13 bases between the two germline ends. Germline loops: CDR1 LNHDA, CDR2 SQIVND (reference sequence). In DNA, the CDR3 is TGTGCCAGTAGTACTACCGGGACACAGAACACTGAAGCTTTCTTT. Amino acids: CASSTTGTQNTEAFF.

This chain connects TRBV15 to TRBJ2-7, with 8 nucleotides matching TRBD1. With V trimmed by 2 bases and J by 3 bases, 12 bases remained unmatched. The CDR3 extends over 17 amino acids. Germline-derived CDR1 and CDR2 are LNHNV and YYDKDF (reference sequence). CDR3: CATSRIPRTGTFYEQYF. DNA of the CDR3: TGTGCCACCAGCAGAATTCCCCGGACAGGGACCTTCTACGAGCAGTACTTC.

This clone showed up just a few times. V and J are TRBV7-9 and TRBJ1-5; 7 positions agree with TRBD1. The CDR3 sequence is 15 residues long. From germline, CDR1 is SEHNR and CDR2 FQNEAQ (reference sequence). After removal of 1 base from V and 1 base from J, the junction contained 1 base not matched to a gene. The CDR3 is CASSLVGQSNQPQHF. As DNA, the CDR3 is TGTGCCAGCAGCTTAGTGGGACAGAGCAATCAGCCCCAGCATTTT.

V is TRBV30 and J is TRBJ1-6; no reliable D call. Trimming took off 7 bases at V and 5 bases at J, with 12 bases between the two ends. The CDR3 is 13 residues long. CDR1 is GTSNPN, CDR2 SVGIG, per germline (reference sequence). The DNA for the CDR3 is TGTGCCTTACAAGCGGTTGATAATTCACCCCTCCACTTT. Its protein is CALQAVDNSPLHF.

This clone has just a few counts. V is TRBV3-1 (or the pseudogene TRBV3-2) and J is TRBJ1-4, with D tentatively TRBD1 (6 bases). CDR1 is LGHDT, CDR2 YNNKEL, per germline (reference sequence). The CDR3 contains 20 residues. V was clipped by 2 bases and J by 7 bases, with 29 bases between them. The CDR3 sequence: CASSQWEPGHRFSGGEKLFF. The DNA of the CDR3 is TGTGCCAGCAGCCAATGGGAACCGGGACATCGGTTCAGTGGGGGTGAAAAACTGTTTTTT.

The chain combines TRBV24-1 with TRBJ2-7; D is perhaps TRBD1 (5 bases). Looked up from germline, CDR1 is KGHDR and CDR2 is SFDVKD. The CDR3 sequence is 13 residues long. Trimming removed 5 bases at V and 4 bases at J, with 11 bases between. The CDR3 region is CATSGAGLYEQYF. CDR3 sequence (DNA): TGTGCCACCAGTGGGGCAGGGTTGTACGAGCAGTACTTC.

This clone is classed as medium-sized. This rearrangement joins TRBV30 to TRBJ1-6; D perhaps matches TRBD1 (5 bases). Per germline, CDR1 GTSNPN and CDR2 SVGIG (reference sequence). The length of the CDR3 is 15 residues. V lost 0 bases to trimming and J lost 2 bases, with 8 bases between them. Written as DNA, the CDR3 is TGTGCCTGGAGTGTAGGGGCCGCCTATAATTCACCCCTCCACTTT. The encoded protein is CAWSVGAAYNSPLHF.

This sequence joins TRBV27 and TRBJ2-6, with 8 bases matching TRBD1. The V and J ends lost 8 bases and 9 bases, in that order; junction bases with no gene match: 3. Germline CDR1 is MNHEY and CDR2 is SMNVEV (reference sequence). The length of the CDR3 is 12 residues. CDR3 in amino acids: CASRTGINVLTF. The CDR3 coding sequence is TGTGCCAGCCGGACAGGGATCAACGTCCTGACTTTC.

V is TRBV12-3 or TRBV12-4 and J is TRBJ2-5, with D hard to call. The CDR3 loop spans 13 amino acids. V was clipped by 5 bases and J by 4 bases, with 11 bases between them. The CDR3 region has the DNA TGTGCCAGCAGTCTCGTAGAGGCAGAGACCCAGTACTTC. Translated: CASSLVEAETQYF.

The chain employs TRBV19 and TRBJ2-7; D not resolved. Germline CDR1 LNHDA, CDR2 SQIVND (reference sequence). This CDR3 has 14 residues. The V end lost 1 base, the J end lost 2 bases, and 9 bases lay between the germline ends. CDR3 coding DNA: TGTGCCAGTAGTATAGGGCAAAATCCCTACGAGCAGTACTTC. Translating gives CASSIGQNPYEQYF.

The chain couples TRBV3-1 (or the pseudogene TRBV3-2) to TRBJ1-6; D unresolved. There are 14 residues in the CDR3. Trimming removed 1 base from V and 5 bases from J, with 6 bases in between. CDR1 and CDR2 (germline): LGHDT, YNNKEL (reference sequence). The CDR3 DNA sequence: TGTGCCAGCAGCCAAGGGTTAGATAATTCACCCCTCCACTTT. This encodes CASSQGLDNSPLHF.

The CDR3 sequence is CASSKVDRGLSPLHF. The DNA for the CDR3 is TGTGCCAGCAGCAAAGTCGACAGGGGGCTTTCACCCCTCCACTTT. The chain joins TRBV21-1 to TRBJ1-6; TRBD1 was called by the table and not checked on the DNA. TRBV21-1 represents a pseudogene. This CDR3 comprises 15 residues.